This T cell receptor (beta chain) was profiled in a study of cytomegalovirus exposure and HLA in healthy donors. Points on this clone: Its target is unknown.

Study-level results: Reports indicated that the classifier achieved high specificity and sensitivity in diagnosing cytomegalovirus status. Researchers left out some V segments, among them TRBV6-2 and TRBV6-3, as indistinguishable.

Germline V gene data show CDR1 as MNHEY and CDR2 as SVGAGI. V shed 5 bases and J shed 1 base, with 11 bases lying between them. This CDR3 region has 14 residues. PCR employed 60 Vbeta and 13 Jbeta primers. Original analysis: In a later analysis, around 87 million unique TCR beta chains included roughly 11 million shared by two or more donors. Produced via immunoSEQ multiplex PCR; TCRdb's table is partial and in-frame only. V and J calls and clone size are copied from that table; D and trimming were computed from the DNA. Among 140,000 to 150,000 clones listed, roughly 70% were seen once. Healthy bone marrow donors formed the donor group.

Sequenced material: PBMCs. V gene TRBV6-5 combines with J gene TRBJ2-5, with TRBD1 as a possible D gene (6 bases). The receptor comes from a man aged 30 to 45 in good health and CMV-seronegative. The CDR3 bases are TGTGCCAGCAGTCGAACACAGGGCCAAGAGACCCAGTACTTC. Its protein is CASSRTQGQETQYF.